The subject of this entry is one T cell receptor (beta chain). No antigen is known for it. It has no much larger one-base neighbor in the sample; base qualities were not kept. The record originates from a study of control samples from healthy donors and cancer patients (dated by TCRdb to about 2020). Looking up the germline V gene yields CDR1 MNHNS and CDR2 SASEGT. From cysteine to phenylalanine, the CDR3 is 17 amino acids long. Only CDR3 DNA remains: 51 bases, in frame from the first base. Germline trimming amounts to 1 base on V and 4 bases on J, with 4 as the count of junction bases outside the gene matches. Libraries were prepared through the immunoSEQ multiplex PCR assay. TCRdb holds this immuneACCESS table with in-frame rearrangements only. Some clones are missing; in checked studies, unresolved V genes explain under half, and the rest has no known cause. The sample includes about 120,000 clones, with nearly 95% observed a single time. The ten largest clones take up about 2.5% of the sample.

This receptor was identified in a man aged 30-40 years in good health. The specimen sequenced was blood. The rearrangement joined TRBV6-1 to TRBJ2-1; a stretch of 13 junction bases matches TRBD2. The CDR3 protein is CASSEGRGLAGYNEQFF. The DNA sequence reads TGTGCCAGCAGTGAAGGGAGGGGACTAGCGGGATACAATGAGCAGTTCTTC.